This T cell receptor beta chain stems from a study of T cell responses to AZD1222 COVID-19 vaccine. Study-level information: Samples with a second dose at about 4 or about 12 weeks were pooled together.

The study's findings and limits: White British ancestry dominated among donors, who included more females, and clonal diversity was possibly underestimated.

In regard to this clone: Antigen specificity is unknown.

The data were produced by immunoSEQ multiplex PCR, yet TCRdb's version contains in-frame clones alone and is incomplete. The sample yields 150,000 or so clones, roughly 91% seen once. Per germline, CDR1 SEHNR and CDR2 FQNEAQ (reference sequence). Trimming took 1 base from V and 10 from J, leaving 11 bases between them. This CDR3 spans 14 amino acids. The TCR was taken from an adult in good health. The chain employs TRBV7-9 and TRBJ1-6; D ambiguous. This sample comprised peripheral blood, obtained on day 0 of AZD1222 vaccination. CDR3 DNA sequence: TGTGCCAGCAGCTTAGTTGCAATCGACTCACCCCTCCACTTT. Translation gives CASSLVAIDSPLHF.